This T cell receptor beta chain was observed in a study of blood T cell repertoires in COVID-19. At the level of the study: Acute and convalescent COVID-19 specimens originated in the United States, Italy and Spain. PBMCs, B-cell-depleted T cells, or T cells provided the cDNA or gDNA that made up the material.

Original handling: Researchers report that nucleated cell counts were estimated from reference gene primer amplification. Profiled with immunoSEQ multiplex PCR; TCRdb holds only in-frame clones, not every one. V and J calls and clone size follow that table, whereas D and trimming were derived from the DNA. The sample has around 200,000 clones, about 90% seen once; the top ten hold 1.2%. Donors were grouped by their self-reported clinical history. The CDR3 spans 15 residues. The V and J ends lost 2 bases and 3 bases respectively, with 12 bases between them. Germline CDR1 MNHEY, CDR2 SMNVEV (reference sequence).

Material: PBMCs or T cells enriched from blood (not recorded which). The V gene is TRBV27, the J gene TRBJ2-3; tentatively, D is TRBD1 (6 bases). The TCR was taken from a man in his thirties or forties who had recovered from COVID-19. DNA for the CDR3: TGTGCCAGCAGTTTAAGAACAGGGAGAACAGATACGCAGTATTTT. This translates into CASSLRTGRTDTQYF.